The 4 T cell receptor beta chains in this list originate from one sample, sequenced in a study of cytomegalovirus exposure and HLA in healthy donors. Primers for the PCR totalled 60 Vbeta and 13 Jbeta. The repertoire was sequenced with immunoSEQ multiplex PCR; TCRdb's copy has only in-frame clones and lacks some. The sample contains 130,000 to 150,000 clones, roughly 80% of which appear only once. What was sequenced was PBMCs. These receptor sequences come from a man between 18 and 35 years old in good health and CMV-seronegative.

The V gene is TRBV27, the J gene TRBJ1-5; D is possibly TRBD1 (5 bases). Per germline, CDR1 MNHEY and CDR2 SMNVEV (reference sequence). The V end was cut by 10 bases, the J end by 9 bases, with 19 bases between. The CDR3 contains 13 residues. The CDR3 DNA reads TGTGCCACCGCTCAGGGAGGTGGTGGGCCCCAGCATTTT. Translation: CATAQGGGGPQHF.

This sequence joins TRBV6-5 and TRBJ2-5; 9 bases are a match to TRBD1. The germline CDR1 and CDR2 sequences are MNHEY and SVGAGI. The length of the CDR3 is 13 residues. Trimming cost V 7 bases and J 5 bases; bases outside gene matches: 5. The CDR3 spells CASKTGGTETQYF. In nucleotides, the CDR3 is TGTGCCAGCAAGACAGGGGGAACGGAGACCCAGTACTTC.

V and J are TRBV27 and TRBJ2-2; possible D gene TRBD2, 5 bases. The CDR3 totals 18 residues. V was cut by 3 bases and J by 6 bases, with 23 bases left in between. CDR1 is MNHEY and CDR2 is SMNVEV in the germline V gene (reference sequence). CDR3 sequence reads: CASSFTLWRASNAGELFF. CDR3 DNA: TGTGCCAGCAGTTTTACTTTGTGGCGGGCCAGCAACGCCGGGGAGCTGTTTTTT.

The chain carries TRBV6-5 and TRBJ1-1; possibly TRBD1 for D (6 bases). CDR3 length: 14 amino acids. The germline CDR1 and CDR2 sequences are MNHEY and SVGAGI. V lost 6 bases to trimming and J lost 5 bases, with 16 bases between them. As DNA, the CDR3 is TGTGCCAGCAGAAAAACAGGGATTCGGACTGAAGCTTTCTTT. It yields the protein CASRKTGIRTEAFF.